This paragraph reports one T cell receptor beta chain. Authors' methods: Estimates of nucleated cell counts were drawn from the amplification of reference gene primers. Using immunoSEQ multiplex PCR, the repertoire was profiled, and TCRdb retains in-frame clones only, with some absent. D and trimming come from the DNA, and the V and J calls and clone size come from that table. The sample consists of some 300,000 clones, 88% of them appearing once. The data belong to a study of blood T cell repertoires in COVID-19. Overall study: The analysed material was cDNA or gDNA that came from T cells, B-cell-depleted T cells, or PBMCs.

Germline trimming cut 3 bases from V and 2 bases from J; bases unmatched to any gene: 6. The CDR3 has 15 residues. Germline-derived CDR1 and CDR2 are MNHEY and SMNVEV (reference sequence). Participant-given clinical history determined each cohort assignment. The V gene is TRBV27, the J gene TRBJ2-7; 8 bases align to TRBD1. This clonotype originated in a woman aged 55-70 years in a cohort exposed to, infected with or recovered from COVID-19 (not recorded which). The sequenced sample consisted of PBMCs or T cells enriched from blood (not recorded which). Here the CDR3 DNA reads TGTGCCAGCAGTTTTGGTCAGGGGGCTACCTACGAGCAGTACTTC. Amino acid sequence: CASSFGQGATYEQYF.